Sequencing of this TCR beta chain was carried out in a study of cytomegalovirus exposure and HLA in healthy donors. On this clone itself: One end of the junction does not line up with germline, which may come from a read error.

The germline gives CDR1 SEHNR, CDR2 FQNEAQ (reference sequence). This CDR3 is 16 amino acids long. Vbeta (60) and Jbeta (13) primers were used in the PCR. Some clones are missing from TCRdb's copy, which holds only in-frame ones; the method was immunoSEQ multiplex PCR. This table holds some 200,000 clones, less than 85% found once. The clonotype was recovered from a boy younger than 18 in good health and CMV-seronegative. The chain carries TRBV7-9 and TRBJ2-3; 7 nucleotides match TRBD1. The sample was PBMCs. The CDR3 DNA follows: TGTTCCAGCAGCCCTCGTCCCGGGACAGGCACAGATACGCAGTATTTT. Translated, it gives CSSSPRPGTGTDTQYF.